Following are 26 T cell receptor beta chains from one sample sequenced in a study of T cell repertoires in cytomegalovirus infection. These receptors have no known antigen. TCRdb reprocessed the reads via MiXCR and lists one record per CDR3 protein. Of approximately 500,000 distinct CDR3 sequences detected, around 30% appear once; the ten largest clones hold roughly 15%. Sequencing used cultured PBMCs, obtained from culture after CMV antigen stimulation. These receptors originate from a human donor in good health (CMV status not recorded). Some clones in this sample may be carry-over from other donors' samples.

This clonotype was seen a few times. The V gene is TRBV20-1, the J gene TRBJ1-1, with D unresolved. The ends were cut back, 5 bases at V and 0 bases at J, with 13 bases in the middle. This CDR3 has 14 residues. CDR1 and CDR2 from the germline V gene are DFQATT and SNEGSKA (reference sequence). The CDR3 DNA is TGCAGTGCTCGCCTCAACACAATGAACACTGAAGCTTTCTTT. Amino acids: CSARLNTMNTEAFF.

The rearrangement uses TRBV7-6 and TRBJ2-1; 11 bases agree with TRBD2. Looked up from germline, CDR1 is SGHVS and CDR2 is FNYEAQ. The junction had 13 bases not matched to a gene; V was cut back by 5 bases and J by 7 bases. This CDR3 comprises 17 residues. The DNA of the CDR3 is TGTGCCAGCAGCAAATTAATAGCGGGAGGGCCGGTAAATGAGCAGTTCTTC. It is translated as CASSKLIAGGPVNEQFF.

This clonotype was detected many times. The rearrangement uses TRBV4-1 and TRBJ1-2, with D tentatively TRBD1 (6 bases). The length of the CDR3 is 15 residues. V lost 0 bases and J lost 6, with 14 bases in between. CDR1 MGHRA and CDR2 YSYEKL come from the germline V gene. The CDR3 here is CASSQDDRGLDGYTF. DNA for the CDR3: TGCGCCAGCAGCCAAGATGATCGGGGGCTGGATGGCTACACCTTC.

The chain couples TRBV7-2 to TRBJ1-4, with unresolved D. This CDR3 has 15 amino acids. Per the germline V gene, CDR1 is SGHTA and CDR2 is FQGNSA. Trimming stripped 7 bases from V and 0 bases from J, with 12 bases between. The CDR3 is CASKRRVATNEKLFF. CDR3 coding DNA: TGTGCCAGCAAAAGAAGAGTCGCAACTAATGAAAAACTGTTTTTT.

The chain uses TRBV15 and TRBJ2-1; D is perhaps TRBD2 (6 bases). Trimming removed 0 bases at V and 1 base at J, with 13 bases between. This CDR3 region has 17 residues. Germline V gene sequence: CDR1 LNHNV, CDR2 YYDKDF (reference sequence). The CDR3 here is CATSRDLIGGSYNEQFF. CDR3 sequence (DNA): TGTGCCACCAGCAGAGATCTGATCGGAGGGTCCTACAATGAGCAGTTCTTC.

This clonotype was counted many times. The chain is built from TRBV7-3 and TRBJ2-1; D is undetermined. Trimming cost V 2 bases and J 6 bases, with 11 bases left between them. The CDR3 consists of 14 residues. CDR1 and CDR2 (germline): SGHTA, FQGTGA. The CDR3: CASSLVAKANEQFF. The CDR3 nucleotides read TGTGCCAGCAGCTTAGTCGCGAAGGCCAATGAGCAGTTCTTC. Combining the CDR3 with reference TRBV7-3 and TRBJ2-1 gives the whole variable domain GAGVSQTPSNKVTEKGKYVELRCDPISGHTALYWYRQSLGQGPEFLIYFQGTGAADDSGLPNDRFFAVRPEGSVSTLKIQRTERGDSAVYLCASSLVAKANEQFFGPGTRLTVL.

This clonotype was counted a few times. The rearrangement links TRBV2 to TRBJ1-5; D not resolved. Per germline, CDR1 SNHLY and CDR2 FYNNEI. This CDR3 region has 14 residues. Deletions cut 11 bases from V and 5 bases from J, with 19 bases between. In DNA form, the CDR3 reads TGTGCCGGCTCGGGAGGCAGAACAGATCAGCCCCAGCATTTT. Amino acid sequence: CAGSGGRTDQPQHF.

This clonotype was seen more than once but under ten times. J is TRBJ2-1 and V is TRBV12-3 or TRBV12-4; no reliable D call. This CDR3 has 15 amino acids. V was cut by 7 bases and J by 0 bases, with 13 bases left in between. The CDR3 region is CASKLDASSYNEQFF. In DNA, the CDR3 is TGTGCCAGCAAGTTGGACGCATCCTCCTACAATGAGCAGTTCTTC.

The rearrangement links TRBV10-3 to TRBJ1-2; possibly TRBD1 for D (5 bases). The CDR3 sequence is 13 residues long. Germline values: CDR1 ENHRY, CDR2 SYGVKD. V was shortened by 4 bases and J by 3 bases, with 9 bases between the two germline ends. CDR3 in amino acids: CAISVGEDYGYTF. The DNA for the CDR3 is TGTGCCATCAGTGTGGGGGAAGACTATGGCTACACCTTC.

This clonotype showed up just a few times. The V gene is TRBV28, the J gene TRBJ1-4, with a tentative D call TRBD1 (5 bases). There are 16 residues in the CDR3. The V gene lost 6 bases and the J gene lost 4 bases, with 18 bases spanning the gap. The germline V gene has CDR1 MDHEN and CDR2 SYDVKM. CDR3 region: CASRTPLGGYNEKLFF. The DNA of the CDR3 is TGTGCCAGCAGAACCCCCCTCGGGGGGTATAATGAAAAACTGTTTTTT.

The chain combines TRBV28 with TRBJ1-2; D is possibly TRBD1 (5 bases). The V and J ends lost 6 bases and 5 bases respectively, with 19 bases between them. The germline gives CDR1 MDHEN, CDR2 SYDVKM. The CDR3 covers 15 residues. CDR3 bases: TGTGCCAGCAGGGGAGCGGGGCAGGTGACTTATGGCTACACCTTC. Residues: CASRGAGQVTYGYTF.

This clonotype occurred many times. The CDR3, as DNA: TGTGCCAGCAGCTTAACATTCGGCCAGGGGAACACTGAAGCTTTCTTT. Its protein product is CASSLTFGQGNTEAFF. The chain couples TRBV7-2 to TRBJ1-1, with D perhaps TRBD1 (5 bases). V was trimmed by 2 bases and J by 1 base, leaving 14 bases between them. The CDR3 covers 16 residues. Germline lookup yields CDR1 SGHTA and CDR2 FQGNSA. Looking up the rest from reference TRBV7-2 and TRBJ1-1 gives the full variable domain: GAGVSQSPSNKVTEKGKDVELRCDPISGHTALYWYRQSLGQGLEFLIYFQGNSAPDKSGLPSDRFSAERTGGSVSTLTIQRTQQEDSAVYLCASSLTFGQGNTEAFFGQGTRLTVV.

The V gene is TRBV25-1, the J gene TRBJ1-6, with 7 positions matching TRBD1. CDR1 MGHDK and CDR2 SYGVNS come from the germline V gene. The CDR3 covers 14 residues. The J segment lost 9 bases and the V segment lost 5 bases, leaving 7 bases of the junction unmatched. This CDR3 is CASSSGQRLSPLHF. CDR3 bases: TGTGCCAGCAGTTCGGGACAGAGGCTTTCACCCCTCCACTTT.

This clonotype was seen only a few times. CDR3 in DNA: TGCAGTGCTGGGGGCCGTAACTACCAGTTCTTC. As protein: CSAGGRNYQFF. The chain combines TRBV20-1 with TRBJ2-1, with D possibly being TRBD1 (6 bases). Germline CDR1 DFQATT, CDR2 SNEGSKA (reference sequence). The ends were cut back, 5 bases at V and 13 bases at J, with 15 bases in the middle. This CDR3 region has 11 residues.

V and J are TRBV30 and TRBJ1-5, with D perhaps TRBD1 (5 bases). Between the trimmed V and J ends, which lost 4 bases and 3 bases, there was a span of 10 bases. Germline loops: CDR1 GTSNPN, CDR2 SVGIG (reference sequence). The CDR3 covers 13 residues. CDR3 loop: CAWNGHFNQPQHF. Here the CDR3 DNA reads TGTGCCTGGAACGGACACTTCAATCAGCCCCAGCATTTT.

This rearrangement joins TRBV28 to TRBJ1-3; D is undetermined. Germline V CDR1 and CDR2: MDHEN, SYDVKM. The CDR3 has 12 residues. The V end was cut by 6 bases, the J end by 2 bases, with 5 bases between. CDR3 bases: TGTGCCAGCAGAGATCCTGGAAACACCATATATTTT. As protein: CASRDPGNTIYF.

The chain is built from TRBV7-9 and TRBJ2-4; 9 bases map to TRBD1. V was pared by 5 bases and J by 0 bases, with 11 bases of the junction left unmatched. The CDR3 is 18 amino acids. Germline V gene lookup returns CDR1 SEHNR and CDR2 FQNEAQ (reference sequence). CDR3 region: CASSQPRTGALAKNIQYF. Written as DNA, the CDR3 is TGTGCCAGCAGCCAACCCCGGACAGGGGCCCTAGCCAAAAACATTCAGTACTTC. Full variable domain (missing parts from reference TRBV7-9 and TRBJ2-4): DTGVSQNPRHKITKRGQNVTFRCDPISEHNRLYWYRQTLGQGPEFLTYFQNEAQLEKSRLLSDRFSAERPKGSFSTLEIQRTEQGDSAMYLCASSQPRTGALAKNIQYFGAGTRLSVL.

The chain combines TRBV4-1 with TRBJ2-7, with D maybe TRBD2 (5 bases). The germline V gene has CDR1 MGHRA and CDR2 YSYEKL. V was pared by 0 bases and J by 0 bases, with 9 bases between. The CDR3 consists of 15 residues. As DNA, the CDR3 is TGCGCCAGCAGCCAAGAATTGCTAGCCTCCTACGAGCAGTACGTC. Translated, it gives CASSQELLASYEQYV.

In this sample, this clonotype turned up a few times. V gene TRBV7-2 combines with J gene TRBJ2-5, with TRBD2 identical over 10 bases. The CDR3 runs 14 residues. Trimming took 5 bases from V and 5 from J; bases not matched to a gene: 5. Germline CDR1 reads SGHTA; CDR2 reads FQGNSA. CDR3 loop: CASSTVSGRETQYF. In nucleotides, the CDR3 is TGTGCCAGCAGCACGGTTAGCGGGAGGGAGACCCAGTACTTC.

V gene TRBV10-3 combines with J gene TRBJ2-1, with 8 nucleotides matching TRBD2. The CDR3 runs 15 residues. Germline CDR1 and CDR2: ENHRY and SYGVKD. Trimming at V came to 6 bases and at J to 4 bases, leaving 8 bases not matched to a gene. CDR3 in amino acids: CAIRTTSGVYNEQFF. Here the CDR3 DNA reads TGTGCCATCAGAACAACTAGCGGAGTATACAATGAGCAGTTCTTC.

This clonotype was recorded many times. This chain joins TRBV7-2 and TRBJ1-2; D remains unclear. The length of the CDR3 is 12 residues. CDR1 and CDR2 from the germline V gene are SGHTA and FQGNSA. V lost 5 bases, J lost 4 bases, and 8 bases lay in between. The DNA for the CDR3 is TGTGCCAGCAGCCGGGGAAGCTATGGCTACACCTTC. Translating gives CASSRGSYGYTF.

The rearrangement joins TRBV2 to TRBJ2-1; 8 positions agree with TRBD2. Germline CDR1 reads SNHLY; CDR2 reads FYNNEI. V was clipped by 0 bases and J by 4 bases; unmatched bases: 8. CDR3 length: 17 amino acids. The CDR3 DNA reads as TGTGCCAGCAGTGAAGCCCCTTTAGCGGGACGGTACAATGAGCAGTTCTTC. Translating gives CASSEAPLAGRYNEQFF.

The V and J genes are TRBV20-1 and TRBJ1-5; D perhaps matches TRBD1 (6 bases). The CDR3 loop spans 15 amino acids. CDR1 and CDR2 from the germline V gene are DFQATT and SNEGSKA (reference sequence). The V and J ends lost 3 bases and 0 bases respectively, with 12 bases between them. Here the CDR3 reads CSASGGGYSNQPQHF. The CDR3 bases are TGCAGTGCTAGTGGGGGCGGATATAGCAATCAGCCCCAGCATTTT.

This clonotype has a handful of counts. The CDR3 nucleotides are TGTGCCAGCAGTTTATTCGGGACAGGGCTTCAAGAGACCCAGTACTTC. It encodes CASSLFGTGLQETQYF. The chain uses TRBV28 and TRBJ2-5; 9 nucleotides agree with TRBD1. This CDR3 has 16 amino acids. Germline CDR1 MDHEN, CDR2 SYDVKM. V lost 1 base to trimming and J lost 2 bases; unmatched junction nucleotides: 5.

V usage is TRBV6-1 and J usage is TRBJ2-3, with no clear D. The CDR3 length is 13 residues. Germline-derived CDR1 and CDR2 are MNHNS and SASEGT. Trimming shortened V by 5 bases and J by 7 bases, and 13 bases separated the two germline ends. The CDR3 reads CASSYPPAYTQYF. The CDR3 DNA follows: TGTGCCAGCAGTTACCCTCCAGCGTATACGCAGTATTTT.

For the CDR3, the DNA is TGTGCCAGTAGTAGTGAGGAGAGCTCTGGAAACACCATATATTTT. It is translated as CASSSEESSGNTIYF. The chain links TRBV19 to TRBJ1-3; D is ambiguous. CDR3 size: 15 residues. Germline-derived CDR1 and CDR2 are LNHDA and SQIVND (reference sequence). Trimming left V 4 bases short and J 0 bases short, with 10 bases between.